The following is a T cell receptor (beta chain) sequence with its context. Its antigen is currently unknown. The sample belongs to a study of cytotoxic CD8 clonotypes in ibrutinib-treated CLL. Whole-study findings and limits: Baseline clonality, above age-matched healthy donor levels, tracked circulating CD8+ T-cell counts.

Assay used: immunoSEQ multiplex PCR; TCRdb lists only in-frame clones, some missing. The profile shows about 300,000 clones, roughly 76% of them singletons. The CDR3 has 13 amino acids. V gave up 6 bases and J gave up 2 bases, with 13 bases separating them. Germline V lookup: CDR1 SQVTM, CDR2 ANQGSEA. The chain joins TRBV29-1 to TRBJ2-5; TRBD1 is a possible D gene (6 bases). This specimen consisted of PBMCs, obtained at disease progression, from a patient treated with ibrutinib. This TCR was recovered from a human donor with chronic lymphocytic leukemia. CDR3 residues: CSVRDTKQETQYF. The CDR3 DNA reads as TGCAGCGTCCGGGACACTAAGCAAGAGACCCAGTACTTC. Full variable domain (remainder filled in from reference TRBV29-1 and TRBJ2-5): SAVISQKPSRDICQRGTSLTIQCQVDSQVTMMFWYRQQPGQSLTLIATANQGSEATYESGFVIDKFPISRPNLTFSTLTVSNMSPEDSSIYLCSVRDTKQETQYFGPGTRLLVL.